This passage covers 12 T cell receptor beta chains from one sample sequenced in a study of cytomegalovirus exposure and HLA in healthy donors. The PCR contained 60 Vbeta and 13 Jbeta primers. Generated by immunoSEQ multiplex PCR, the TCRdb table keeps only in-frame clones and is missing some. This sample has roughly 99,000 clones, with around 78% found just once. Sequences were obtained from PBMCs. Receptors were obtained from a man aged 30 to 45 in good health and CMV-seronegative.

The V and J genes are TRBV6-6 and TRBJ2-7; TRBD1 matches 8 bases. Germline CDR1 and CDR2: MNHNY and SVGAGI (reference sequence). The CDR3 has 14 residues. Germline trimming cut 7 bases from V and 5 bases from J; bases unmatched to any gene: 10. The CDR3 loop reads CASTEGQGVHEQYF. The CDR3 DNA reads TGTGCCAGCACCGAAGGACAGGGTGTCCACGAGCAGTACTTC.

In DNA, the CDR3 is TGTGCCAGCAGCCAAGCCCCTTCCTACGAGCAGTACTTC. Amino acid sequence: CASSQAPSYEQYF. V usage is TRBV7-7 and J usage is TRBJ2-7; no reliable D call. This CDR3 has 13 amino acids. V was pared by 5 bases and J by 1 base, with 9 bases between. Germline CDR1 SSHAT, CDR2 FNYEAQ (reference sequence).

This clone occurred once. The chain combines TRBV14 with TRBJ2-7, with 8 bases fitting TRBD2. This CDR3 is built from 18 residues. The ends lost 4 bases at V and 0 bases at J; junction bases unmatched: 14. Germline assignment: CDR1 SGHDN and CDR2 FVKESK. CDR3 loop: CASSLQNGGGGSSYEQYF. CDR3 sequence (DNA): TGTGCCAGCAGCCTCCAAAACGGCGGCGGGGGGAGCTCCTACGAGCAGTACTTC. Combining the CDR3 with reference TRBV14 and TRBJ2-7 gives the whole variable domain EAGVTQFPSHSVIEKGQTVTLRCDPISGHDNLYWYRRVMGKEIKFLLHFVKESKQDESGMPNNRFLAERTGGTYSTLKVQPAELEDSGVYFCASSLQNGGGGSSYEQYFGPGTRLTVT.

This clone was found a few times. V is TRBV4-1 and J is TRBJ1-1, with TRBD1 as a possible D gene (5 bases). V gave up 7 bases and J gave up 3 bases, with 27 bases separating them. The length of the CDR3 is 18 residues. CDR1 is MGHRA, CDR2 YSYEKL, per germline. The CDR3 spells CASTPSARDSRRYTEAFF. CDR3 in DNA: TGCGCCAGCACCCCCTCCGCGCGGGACTCCCGAAGGTACACTGAAGCTTTCTTT.

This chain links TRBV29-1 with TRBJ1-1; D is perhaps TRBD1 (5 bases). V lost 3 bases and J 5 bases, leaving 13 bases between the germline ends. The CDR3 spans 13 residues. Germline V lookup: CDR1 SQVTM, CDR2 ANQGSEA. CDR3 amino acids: CSVEPIRGTEAFF. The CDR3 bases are TGCAGCGTTGAGCCAATTCGGGGGACTGAAGCTTTCTTT.

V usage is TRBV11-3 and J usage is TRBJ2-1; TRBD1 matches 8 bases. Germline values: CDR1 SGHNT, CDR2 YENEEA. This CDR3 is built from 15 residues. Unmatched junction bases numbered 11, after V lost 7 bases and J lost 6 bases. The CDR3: CASTQSAGTGNEQFF. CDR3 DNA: TGTGCCAGCACCCAAAGCGCCGGGACAGGCAATGAGCAGTTCTTC.

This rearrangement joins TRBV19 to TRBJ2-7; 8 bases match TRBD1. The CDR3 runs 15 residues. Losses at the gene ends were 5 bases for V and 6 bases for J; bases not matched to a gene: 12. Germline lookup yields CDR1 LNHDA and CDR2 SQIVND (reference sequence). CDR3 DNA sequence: TGTGCCAGTAGTCCCCAGGACAGGGCAGTAGCCGAGCAGTACTTC. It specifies CASSPQDRAVAEQYF.

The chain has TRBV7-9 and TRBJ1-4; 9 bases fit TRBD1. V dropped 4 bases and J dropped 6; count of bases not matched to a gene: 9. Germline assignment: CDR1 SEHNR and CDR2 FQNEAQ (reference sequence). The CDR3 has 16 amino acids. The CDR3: CASSSSRDRDHEKLFF. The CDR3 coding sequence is TGTGCCAGCAGCTCGTCCCGGGACAGGGATCATGAAAAACTGTTTTTT.

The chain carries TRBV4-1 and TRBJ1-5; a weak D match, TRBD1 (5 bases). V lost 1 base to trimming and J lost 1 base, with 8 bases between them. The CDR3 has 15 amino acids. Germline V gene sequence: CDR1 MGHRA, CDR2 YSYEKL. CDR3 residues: CASSQGTRSNQPQHF. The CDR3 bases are TGCGCCAGCAGCCAAGGGACACGGAGCAATCAGCCCCAGCATTTT.

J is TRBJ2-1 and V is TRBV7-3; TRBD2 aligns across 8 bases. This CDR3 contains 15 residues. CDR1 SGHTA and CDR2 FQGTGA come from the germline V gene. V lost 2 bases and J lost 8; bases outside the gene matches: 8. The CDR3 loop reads CASSLSPGGPHEQFF. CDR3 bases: TGTGCCAGCAGCTTATCTCCGGGGGGGCCCCATGAGCAGTTCTTC.

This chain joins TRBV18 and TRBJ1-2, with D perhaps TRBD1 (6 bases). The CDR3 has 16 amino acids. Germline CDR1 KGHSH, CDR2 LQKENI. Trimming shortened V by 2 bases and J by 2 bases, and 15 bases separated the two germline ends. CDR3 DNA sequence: TGTGCCAGCTCACCATCCGGGGGGGGGCCAAACTATGGCTACACCTTC. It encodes CASSPSGGGPNYGYTF.

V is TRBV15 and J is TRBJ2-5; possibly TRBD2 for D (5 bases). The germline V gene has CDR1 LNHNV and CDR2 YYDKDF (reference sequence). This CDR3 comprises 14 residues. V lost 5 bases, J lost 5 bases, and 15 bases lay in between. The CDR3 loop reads CATSPVGLRETQYF. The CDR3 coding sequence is TGTGCCACCAGCCCCGTAGGACTCAGGGAGACCCAGTACTTC.